This TCR beta chain was identified in a study of blood T cell repertoires in COVID-19. Original processing notes: It was from reference gene primer amplification that nucleated cell counts were estimated. Method: immunoSEQ multiplex PCR; TCRdb's copy keeps in-frame clones and lacks some. The D gene and trimming were derived from the DNA, and the V and J assignments and clone size from that table. The sample holds over 200,000 clones, roughly 80% seen once. Sequenced sample: peripheral blood. This TCR was sampled from a woman of 80 years or more with COVID-19, enrolled during active disease.

The CDR3 bases are TGTGCCAGCAGCTTGGGGGACACCATCACAGATACGCAGTATTTT. Translation: CASSLGDTITDTQYF. The V gene is TRBV5-4, the J gene TRBJ2-3, with D tentatively TRBD1 (6 bases). V was pared by 0 bases and J by 2 bases, with 10 bases between. Germline assignment: CDR1 SGHNT and CDR2 YYREEE (reference sequence). The CDR3 has 15 residues.